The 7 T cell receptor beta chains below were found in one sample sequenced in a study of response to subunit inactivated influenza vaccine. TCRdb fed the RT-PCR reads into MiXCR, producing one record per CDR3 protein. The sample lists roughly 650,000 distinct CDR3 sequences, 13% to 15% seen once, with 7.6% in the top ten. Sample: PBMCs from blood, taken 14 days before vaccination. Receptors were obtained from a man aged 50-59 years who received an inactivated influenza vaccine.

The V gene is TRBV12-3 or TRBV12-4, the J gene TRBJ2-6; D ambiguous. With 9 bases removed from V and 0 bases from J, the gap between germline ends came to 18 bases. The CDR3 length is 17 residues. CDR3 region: CASHLGRAASGANVLTF. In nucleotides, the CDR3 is TGTGCCAGTCATTTGGGTAGGGCAGCCTCTGGGGCCAACGTCCTGACTTTC.

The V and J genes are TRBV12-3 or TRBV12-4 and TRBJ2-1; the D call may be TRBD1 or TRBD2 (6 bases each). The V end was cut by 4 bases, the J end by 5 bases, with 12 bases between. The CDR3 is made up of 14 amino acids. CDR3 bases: TGTGCCAGCAGTTCGGGGGCTAAGAACAATGAGCAGTTCTTC. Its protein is CASSSGAKNNEQFF.

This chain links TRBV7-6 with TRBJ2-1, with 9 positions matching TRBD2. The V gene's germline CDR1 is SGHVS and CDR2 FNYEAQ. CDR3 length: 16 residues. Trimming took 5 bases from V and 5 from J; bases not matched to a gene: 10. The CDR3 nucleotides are TGTGCCAGCAGCCAAGGTCCGGGCGGGGGGGACAATGAGCAGTTCTTC. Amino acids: CASSQGPGGGDNEQFF.

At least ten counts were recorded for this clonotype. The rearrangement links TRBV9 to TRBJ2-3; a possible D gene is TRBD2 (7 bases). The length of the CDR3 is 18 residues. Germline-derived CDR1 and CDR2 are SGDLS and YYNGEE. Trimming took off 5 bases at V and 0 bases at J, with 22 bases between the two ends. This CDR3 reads CASSRGSRGGSSTDTQYF. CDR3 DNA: TGTGCCAGCAGTCGCGGGAGTAGGGGGGGATCTAGCACAGATACGCAGTATTTT. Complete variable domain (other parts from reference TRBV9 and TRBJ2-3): DSGVTQTPKHLITATGQRVTLRCSPRSGDLSVYWYQQSLDQGLQFLIQYYNGEERAKGNILERFSAQQFPDLHSELNLSSLELGDSALYFCASSRGSRGGSSTDTQYFGPGTRLTVL.

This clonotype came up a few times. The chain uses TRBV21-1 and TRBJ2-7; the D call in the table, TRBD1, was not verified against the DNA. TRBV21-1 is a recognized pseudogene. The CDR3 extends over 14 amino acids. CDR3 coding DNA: TGTGCCAGCGGGGGGCAGGGGGCAATCTACGAGCAGTACTTC. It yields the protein CASGGQGAIYEQYF.

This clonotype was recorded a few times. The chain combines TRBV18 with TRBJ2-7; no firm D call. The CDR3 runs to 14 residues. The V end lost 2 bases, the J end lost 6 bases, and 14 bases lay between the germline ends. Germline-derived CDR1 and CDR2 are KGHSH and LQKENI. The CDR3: CASSPNSPPGEQYF. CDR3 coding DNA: TGTGCCAGCTCACCAAATTCACCCCCGGGCGAGCAGTACTTC.

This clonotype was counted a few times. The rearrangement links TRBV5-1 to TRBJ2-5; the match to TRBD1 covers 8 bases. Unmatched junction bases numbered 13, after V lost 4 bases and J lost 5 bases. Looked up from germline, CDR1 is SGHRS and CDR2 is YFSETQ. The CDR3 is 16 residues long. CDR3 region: CASSLGRSGGGETQYF. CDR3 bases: TGCGCCAGCAGCCTTGGCCGATCAGGGGGCGGTGAGACCCAGTACTTC.